This TCR beta chain originates from a study of response to subunit inactivated influenza vaccine. Overall study results and limits: Each seasonal flu vaccination may recruit only limited new T cells, authors suggested.

A note on this clonotype: Antigen unknown.

Trimming cost V 1 base and J 8 bases, with 11 bases left between them. CDR3 size: 14 residues. The germline gives CDR1 LGHNA, CDR2 YNFKEQ. TCRdb analysed the RT-PCR reads with MiXCR anew, one entry per CDR3 protein. In the table there are some 640,000 distinct CDR3 sequences, about 14% of which are singletons. The chain combines TRBV4-2 with TRBJ1-4; tentative D call: TRBD1 (5 bases). Sample: PBMCs from blood, taken less than 15 days before vaccination. This TCR was sampled from a man aged 50 or older who received an inactivated influenza vaccine. CDR3 region: CASSQGAGLEKLFF. In DNA, the CDR3 is TGTGCCAGCAGCCAAGGGGCAGGGTTAGAAAAACTGTTTTTT.